The next 12 T cell receptor beta chains were all read from a single sample in a study of T cells after yellow fever vaccination. TCRdb reprocessed the 5' RACE reads with MiXCR, giving one entry per CDR3 protein. Of roughly 180,000 distinct CDR3 sequences in the sample, approximately 6.2% were seen once. The sequencing used CD4+ T cells sorted from PBMCs, collected on the day of the first yellow fever vaccination. These receptors were taken from a man aged 18 to 29 who received the YFV17D yellow fever vaccine.

This clonotype was detected only a few times. The V gene is TRBV5-6, the J gene TRBJ2-2; 7 bases line up with TRBD1. V was clipped by 7 bases and J by 4 bases; unmatched bases: 13. Per the germline V gene, CDR1 is SGHDT and CDR2 is YYEEEE. This CDR3 comprises 16 residues. CDR3 bases: TGTGCCAGCCGCTGGTATACTGGGACAGCCACCGGGGAGCTGTTTTTT. Translation: CASRWYTGTATGELFF.

This clonotype was observed at least ten times. The J gene is TRBJ2-7, the V gene TRBV6-4; D is undetermined. Germline V CDR1 and CDR2: MRHNA, SNTAGT. The CDR3 consists of 12 residues. Trimming took 7 bases from V and 5 from J, leaving 12 bases between them. This CDR3 reads CASNFHFDEQYF. The CDR3 DNA reads TGTGCCAGCAATTTCCATTTCGACGAGCAGTACTTC.

The sample holds many counts of this clonotype. The chain recombines TRBV12-3 or TRBV12-4 with TRBJ1-2, with D uncertain. The CDR3 runs 15 residues. V was clipped by 3 bases and J by 0 bases, with 11 bases between them. In nucleotides, the CDR3 is TGTGCCAGCAGTTTGGGCGGGAGGCCTAACTATGGCTACACCTTC. It is translated as CASSLGGRPNYGYTF.

This clonotype was recorded a few times. The rearrangement joins TRBV7-2 to TRBJ2-3, with 8 bases that match TRBD2. Germline V gene lookup returns CDR1 SGHTA and CDR2 FQGNSA. This CDR3 is built from 16 residues. After removal of 1 base from V and 3 bases from J, the junction contained 6 bases not matched to a gene. CDR3 region: CASSLGIAGPTDTQYF. CDR3 in DNA: TGTGCCAGCAGCTTAGGGATAGCGGGGCCTACAGATACGCAGTATTTT.

This clonotype occurred many times. The chain recombines TRBV30 with TRBJ1-1, with 9 positions matching TRBD1. Germline CDR1 reads GTSNPN; CDR2 reads SVGIG (reference sequence). The CDR3 consists of 14 residues. The junction had 4 bases not matched to a gene; V was cut back by 5 bases and J by 0 bases. CDR3 region: CAWYRGRVNTEAFF. The CDR3 bases are TGTGCCTGGTACAGGGGGCGGGTGAACACTGAAGCTTTCTTT.

This clonotype was counted only a few times. This chain uses TRBV5-1 with TRBJ2-2, with D maybe TRBD1 (6 bases). Trimming removed 3 bases from V and 2 bases from J, with 14 bases in between. CDR1 and CDR2 (germline): SGHRS, YFSETQ. This CDR3 comprises 16 residues. As DNA, the CDR3 is TGCGCCAGCAGCTGGGGAACAGGGTTAAACACCGGGGAGCTGTTTTTT. Translating it yields CASSWGTGLNTGELFF.

The sample holds many counts of this clonotype. The chain joins TRBV18 to TRBJ2-5; D uncertain. The CDR3 has 13 residues. V lost 5 bases to trimming and J lost 3 bases, with 10 bases between them. The germline V gene has CDR1 KGHSH and CDR2 LQKENI. The CDR3 DNA follows: TGTGCCAGCTCAACTATTTCCGAAGAGACCCAGTACTTC. As protein: CASSTISEETQYF.

This clonotype was seen many times. The rearrangement links TRBV10-3 to TRBJ2-5, with 12 bases aligning to TRBD2. From germline, CDR1 is ENHRY and CDR2 SYGVKD. The CDR3 extends over 13 amino acids. V dropped 10 bases and J dropped 5; count of bases not matched to a gene: 5. This CDR3 reads CATGLAGGETQYF. CDR3 nucleotides: TGTGCCACGGGACTAGCGGGTGGCGAGACCCAGTACTTC.

This clonotype was recorded at least ten times. The gene calls are TRBV4-1 and TRBJ2-7, with TRBD2 as a possible D gene (6 bases). CDR3 length: 15 residues. Trimming removed 1 base at V and 1 base at J, with 11 bases between. Per germline, CDR1 MGHRA and CDR2 YSYEKL. CDR3 residues: CASSQAEGYSYEQYF. The DNA for the CDR3 is TGCGCCAGCAGCCAAGCGGAGGGATATTCCTACGAGCAGTACTTC.

This clonotype was seen more than once but under ten times. A far larger clone is one nucleotide away, so this likely arose from a read error. This rearrangement joins TRBV5-6 to TRBJ2-5; D remains unclear. The ends were cut back, 2 bases at V and 4 bases at J, with 3 bases in the middle. Germline assignment: CDR1 SGHDT and CDR2 YYEEEE. The CDR3 runs 11 residues. The CDR3 nucleotides are TGTGCCAGCAGCTTCGTAGAGACCCAGTACTTC. Translating it yields CASSFVETQYF.

This clonotype was counted ten times or more. The chain has TRBV7-9 and TRBJ2-7, with D possibly TRBD1 on 7 matching bases. Trimming took off 4 bases at V and 4 bases at J, with 14 bases between the two ends. Looked up from germline, CDR1 is SEHNR and CDR2 is FQNEAQ (reference sequence). The CDR3 spans 14 residues. This chain's CDR3 is CASSSRGAPYEQYF. CDR3 nucleotide sequence: TGTGCCAGCAGCTCCAGGGGGGCGCCGTACGAGCAGTACTTC.

This clonotype showed up just a few times. The gene calls are TRBV7-2 and TRBJ1-4; 7 bases fit TRBD1. The trim removed 4 bases at V and 3 bases at J, leaving 8 bases unmatched. The CDR3 loop spans 16 amino acids. The germline gives CDR1 SGHTA, CDR2 FQGNSA. Here the CDR3 DNA reads TGTGCCAGCAGCTCCGAGGGGGCGCGAGCTAATGAAAAACTGTTTTTT. Its translation: CASSSEGARANEKLFF.